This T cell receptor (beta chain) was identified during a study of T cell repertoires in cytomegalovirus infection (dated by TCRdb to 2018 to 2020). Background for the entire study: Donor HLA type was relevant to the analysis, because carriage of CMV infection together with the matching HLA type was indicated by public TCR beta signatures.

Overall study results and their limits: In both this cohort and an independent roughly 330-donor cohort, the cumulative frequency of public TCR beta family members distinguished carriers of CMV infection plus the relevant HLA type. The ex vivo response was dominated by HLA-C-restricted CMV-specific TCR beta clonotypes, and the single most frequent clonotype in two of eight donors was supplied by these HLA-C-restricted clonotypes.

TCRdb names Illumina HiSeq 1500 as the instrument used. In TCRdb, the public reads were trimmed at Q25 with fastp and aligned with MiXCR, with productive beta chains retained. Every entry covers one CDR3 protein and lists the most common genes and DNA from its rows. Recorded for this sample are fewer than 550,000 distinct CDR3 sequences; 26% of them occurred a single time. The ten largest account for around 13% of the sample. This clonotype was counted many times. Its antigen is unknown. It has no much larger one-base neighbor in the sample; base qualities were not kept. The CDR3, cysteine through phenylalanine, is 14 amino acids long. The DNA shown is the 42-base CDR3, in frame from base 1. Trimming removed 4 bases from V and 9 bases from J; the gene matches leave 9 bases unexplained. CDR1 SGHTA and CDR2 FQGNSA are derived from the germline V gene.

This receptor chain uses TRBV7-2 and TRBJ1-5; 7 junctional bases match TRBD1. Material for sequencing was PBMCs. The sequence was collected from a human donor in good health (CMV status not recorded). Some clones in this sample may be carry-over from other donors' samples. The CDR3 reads CASSSGQTRGPQHF. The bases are TGTGCCAGCAGCTCGGGACAGACCAGAGGGCCCCAGCATTTT.